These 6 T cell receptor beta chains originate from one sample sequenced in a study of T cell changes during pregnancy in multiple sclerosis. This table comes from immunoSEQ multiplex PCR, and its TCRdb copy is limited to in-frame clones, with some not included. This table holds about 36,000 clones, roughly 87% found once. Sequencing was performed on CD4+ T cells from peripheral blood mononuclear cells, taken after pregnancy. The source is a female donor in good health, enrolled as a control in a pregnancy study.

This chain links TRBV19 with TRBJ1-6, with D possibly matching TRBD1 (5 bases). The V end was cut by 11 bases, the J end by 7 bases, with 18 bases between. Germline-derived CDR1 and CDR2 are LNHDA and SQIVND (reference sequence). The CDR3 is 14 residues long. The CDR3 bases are TGTGCCGCCCAACCTACAGGACCCAATTCACCCCTCCACTTT. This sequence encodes CAAQPTGPNSPLHF.

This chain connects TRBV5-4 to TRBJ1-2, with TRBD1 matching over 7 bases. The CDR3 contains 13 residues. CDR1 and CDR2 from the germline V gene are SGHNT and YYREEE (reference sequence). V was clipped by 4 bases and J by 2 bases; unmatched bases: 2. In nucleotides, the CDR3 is TGTGCCAGCAGCGAACAGGGGAACTATGGCTACACCTTC. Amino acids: CASSEQGNYGYTF. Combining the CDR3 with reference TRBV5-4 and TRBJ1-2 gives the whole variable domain ETGVTQSPTHLIKTRGQQVTLRCSSQSGHNTVSWYQQALGQGPQFIFQYYREEENGRGNFPPRFSGLQFPNYSSELNVNALELDDSALYLCASSEQGNYGYTFGSGTRLTVV.

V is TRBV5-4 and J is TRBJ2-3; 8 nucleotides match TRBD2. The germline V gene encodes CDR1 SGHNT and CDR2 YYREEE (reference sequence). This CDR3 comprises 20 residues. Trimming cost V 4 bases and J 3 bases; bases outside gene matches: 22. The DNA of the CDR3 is TGTGCCAGCAGCGGAGGGGGTGGTAGCGGGGACCTGTGGAGTACAGATACGCAGTATTTT. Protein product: CASSGGGGSGDLWSTDTQYF.

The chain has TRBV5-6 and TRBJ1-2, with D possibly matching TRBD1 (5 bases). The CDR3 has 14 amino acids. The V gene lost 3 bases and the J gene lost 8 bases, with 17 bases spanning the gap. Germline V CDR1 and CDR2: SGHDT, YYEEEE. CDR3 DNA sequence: TGTGCCAGCAGCTCAGGCTTGGGACTCGGAGGCTACACCTTC. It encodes CASSSGLGLGGYTF. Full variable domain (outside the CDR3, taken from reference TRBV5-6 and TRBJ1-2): DAGVTQSPTHLIKTRGQQVTLRCSPKSGHDTVSWYQQALGQGPQFIFQYYEEEERQRGNFPDRFSGHQFPNYSSELNVNALLLGDSALYLCASSSGLGLGGYTFGSGTRLTVV.

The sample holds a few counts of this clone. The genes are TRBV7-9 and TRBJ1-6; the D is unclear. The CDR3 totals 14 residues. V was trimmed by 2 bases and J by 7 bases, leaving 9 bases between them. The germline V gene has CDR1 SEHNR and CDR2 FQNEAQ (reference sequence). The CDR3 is CASSLHGNNSPLHF. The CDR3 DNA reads TGTGCCAGCAGCTTACACGGGAACAATTCACCCCTCCACTTT.

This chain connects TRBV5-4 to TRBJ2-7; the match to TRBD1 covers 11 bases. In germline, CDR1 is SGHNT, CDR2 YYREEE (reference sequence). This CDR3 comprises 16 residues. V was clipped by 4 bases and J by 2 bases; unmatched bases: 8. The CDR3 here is CASSPNPGQGAYEQYF. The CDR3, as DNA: TGTGCCAGCAGCCCCAATCCGGGACAGGGGGCCTACGAGCAGTACTTC.